This T cell receptor beta chain came from a study of blood T cell repertoires in COVID-19. As originally analysed: Amplification with reference gene primers provided the estimates of nucleated cell counts. This table comes from immunoSEQ multiplex PCR, and its TCRdb copy is limited to in-frame clones, with some not included. V and J calls and clone size are copied from that table; D and trimming were computed from the DNA. The top ten hold 28% of the sample, which has around 76,000 clones, roughly 76% seen once. Trimming at V came to 0 bases and at J to 7 bases, leaving 4 bases not matched to a gene. This CDR3 is built from 14 residues. Germline CDR1 reads SGHKS; CDR2 reads YYEKEE (reference sequence).

V and J are TRBV5-5 and TRBJ2-1, with 7 bases matching TRBD2. Input material: peripheral blood. The origin of this receptor is a woman older than 75 with active or convalescent COVID-19. For the CDR3, the DNA is TGTGCCAGCAGCTTGGTTAGCGGGTGGAATGAGCAGTTCTTC. Translated, it gives CASSLVSGWNEQFF.